The 21 T cell receptor beta chains reported below all come from one sample, sequenced in a study of chemoradiotherapy in HPV16-positive cancers. Sequenced by immunoSEQ multiplex PCR; TCRdb stores in-frame clones only, minus some. The table has some 10,000 clones, about 90% seen once; the top ten hold roughly an eighth. The specimen was blood, collected from a patient who underwent chemoradiotherapy. These TCRs come from a human donor with HPV-associated anogenital cancer.

V gene TRBV10-2 combines with J gene TRBJ1-4; 7 nucleotides line up with TRBD1. This CDR3 is 16 amino acids long. CDR1 and CDR2 from the germline V gene are WSHSY and SAAADI. The trim removed 3 bases at V and 7 bases at J, leaving 11 bases unmatched. Here the CDR3 DNA reads TGCGCCAGCAGTGACCCGAAGGGGGCTCTCCCTGAAAAACTGTTTTTT. Translation gives CASSDPKGALPEKLFF.

This clone came up once. The chain couples TRBV2 to TRBJ1-2; TRBD1 matches 7 bases. From germline, CDR1 is SNHLY and CDR2 FYNNEI. Germline trimming cut 7 bases from V and 4 bases from J; bases unmatched to any gene: 9. The CDR3 spans 14 residues. The CDR3 DNA is TGTGCCAGCACTATTGACAGGGTTGGCTATGGCTACACCTTC. This codes for CASTIDRVGYGYTF.

The chain is built from TRBV5-6 and TRBJ2-1, with 9 bases fitting TRBD2. The CDR3 extends over 17 amino acids. With V trimmed by 1 base and J by 0 bases, 5 bases remained unmatched. Germline CDR1 and CDR2: SGHDT and YYEEEE. The CDR3 nucleotides are TGTGCCAGCAGCTTGTATCTAGCGGGGAGCTCCTACAATGAGCAGTTCTTC. As protein: CASSLYLAGSSYNEQFF. The full variable domain, in which reference TRBV5-6 and TRBJ2-1 provide the parts outside the CDR3, is DAGVTQSPTHLIKTRGQQVTLRCSPKSGHDTVSWYQQALGQGPQFIFQYYEEEERQRGNFPDRFSGHQFPNYSSELNVNALLLGDSALYLCASSLYLAGSSYNEQFFGPGTRLTVL.

This clone was observed a handful of times. Other DNA sequences in this specimen translate into the identical CDR3. This chain joins TRBV5-6 and TRBJ2-3; 10 nucleotides align to TRBD2. The V segment lost 2 bases and the J segment 2 bases; nucleotides outside the gene matches: 2. This CDR3 spans 15 amino acids. Germline V CDR1 and CDR2: SGHDT, YYEEEE. CDR3 sequence reads: CASSLAGGLTDTQYF. The CDR3 region has the DNA TGTGCCAGCAGCTTAGCGGGGGGGCTCACAGATACGCAGTATTTT.

The V and J genes are TRBV29-1 and TRBJ2-3; 9 bases are shared with TRBD2. Losses at the gene ends were 7 bases for V and 2 bases for J; bases not matched to a gene: 7. This CDR3 region has 14 residues. Germline V gene data show CDR1 as SQVTM and CDR2 as ANQGSEA. The CDR3 sequence: CSARSGGFTDTQYF. As DNA, the CDR3 is TGCAGCGCTAGAAGCGGGGGGTTCACAGATACGCAGTATTTT.

V and J are TRBV7-2 and TRBJ2-3, with 8 bases fitting TRBD1. V lost 4 bases and J lost 3; bases outside the gene matches: 3. The CDR3 sequence is 14 residues long. Germline values: CDR1 SGHTA, CDR2 FQGNSA. The CDR3 protein is CASSYQGATDTQYF. CDR3 sequence (DNA): TGTGCCAGCAGCTACCAGGGGGCGACAGATACGCAGTATTTT.

The chain joins TRBV6-1 to TRBJ1-2; D unresolved. CDR1 MNHNS and CDR2 SASEGT come from the germline V gene. This CDR3 is 14 amino acids long. With 0 bases removed from V and 5 bases from J, the gap between germline ends came to 10 bases. The CDR3 DNA is TGTGCCAGCAGTGAAGCGGCGGGAACTTATGGCTACACCTTC. This gives the protein CASSEAAGTYGYTF.

CDR3: CAWSDPDSQETQYF. CDR3 nucleotides: TGTGCCTGGAGCGACCCGGACAGTCAAGAGACCCAGTACTTC. The V gene is TRBV30, the J gene TRBJ2-5; maybe TRBD1 (6 bases). The CDR3 extends over 14 amino acids. Germline assignment: CDR1 GTSNPN and CDR2 SVGIG (reference sequence). Trimming removed 3 bases from V and 2 bases from J, with 13 bases in between.

V is TRBV2 and J is TRBJ2-7; possible D gene TRBD1, 6 bases. The CDR3 runs to 17 residues. The V gene's germline CDR1 is SNHLY and CDR2 FYNNEI. Trimming left V 5 bases short and J 5 bases short, with 25 bases between. The chain's CDR3 is CASSSDRNTGFPHEQYF. The CDR3 nucleotides are TGTGCCAGCAGTTCAGACAGAAATACAGGGTTTCCCCACGAGCAGTACTTC.

V and J are TRBV7-8 and TRBJ2-7; D tentatively reads TRBD1 or TRBD2 (5 bases each). The V gene lost 6 bases and the J gene lost 1 base, with 13 bases spanning the gap. The CDR3 sequence is 14 residues long. CDR1 is SGHVS and CDR2 is FQNEAQ in the germline V gene. The chain's CDR3 is CASRPRGGSYEQYF. The CDR3, as DNA: TGTGCCAGCAGGCCCCGGGGCGGATCCTACGAGCAGTACTTC.

This rearrangement joins TRBV7-7 to TRBJ2-6; D gene ambiguous. Looked up from germline, CDR1 is SSHAT and CDR2 is FNYEAQ (reference sequence). Trimming removed 3 bases from V and 0 bases from J, with 6 bases in between. CDR3 size: 15 residues. The CDR3 loop reads CASSFQSSGANVLTF. The CDR3 DNA reads TGTGCCAGCAGCTTTCAGTCCTCTGGGGCCAACGTCCTGACTTTC.

Here the CDR3 reads CASRPIRRDRGTENEQFF. The CDR3, as DNA: TGTGCCAGCAGGCCTATACGACGCGACAGGGGAACCGAAAATGAGCAGTTCTTC. The chain joins TRBV7-2 to TRBJ2-1; 8 nucleotides align to TRBD1. The CDR3 length is 18 residues. CDR1 and CDR2 from the germline V gene are SGHTA and FQGNSA. V trimming: 6 bases; J trimming: 7 bases; junction bases outside the gene matches: 20. Looking up the rest from reference TRBV7-2 and TRBJ2-1 gives the full variable domain: GAGVSQSPSNKVTEKGKDVELRCDPISGHTALYWYRQSLGQGLEFLIYFQGNSAPDKSGLPSDRFSAERTGGSVSTLTIQRTQQEDSAVYLCASRPIRRDRGTENEQFFGPGTRLTVL.

The chain has TRBV7-8 and TRBJ2-5; D remains ambiguous. The germline gives CDR1 SGHVS, CDR2 FQNEAQ. This CDR3 has 12 amino acids. V lost 5 bases and J 4 bases, leaving 8 bases between the germline ends. The CDR3 loop reads CASSPVGETQYF. The CDR3 DNA is TGTGCCAGCAGCCCCGTGGGAGAGACCCAGTACTTC.

The rearrangement uses TRBV4-3 and TRBJ2-6; D perhaps matches TRBD2 (6 bases). The CDR3 has 16 amino acids. Germline CDR1 is LGHNA and CDR2 is YSLEER. Trimming removed 3 bases from V and 0 bases from J, with 9 bases in between. The CDR3 DNA reads TGCGCCAGCAGCCAGCTGGAGGGCTCTGGGGCCAACGTCCTGACTTTC. This sequence encodes CASSQLEGSGANVLTF.

The V and J genes are TRBV27 and TRBJ1-5, with 8 nucleotides matching TRBD1. The CDR3 loop spans 15 amino acids. Trimming at V came to 0 bases and at J to 5 bases, leaving 3 bases not matched to a gene. Germline V CDR1 and CDR2: MNHEY, SMNVEV (reference sequence). For the CDR3, the DNA is TGTGCCAGCAGTTTATCGACAGGGGACTATCAGCCCCAGCATTTT. Its protein product is CASSLSTGDYQPQHF.

This chain uses TRBV5-4 with TRBJ2-3, with 12 bases identical to TRBD2. V was clipped by 5 bases and J by 9 bases; unmatched bases: 4. Germline assignment: CDR1 SGHNT and CDR2 YYREEE (reference sequence). The CDR3 extends over 13 amino acids. CDR3 in DNA: TGTGCCAGCAGAGCTAGCGGGGGGGTAACGCAGTATTTT. Its translation: CASRASGGVTQYF.

This clone was counted between two and nine times. The CDR3 region is CASSRDRGANYGYTF. The CDR3 region has the DNA TGTGCCAGCAGCCGGGACAGGGGGGCTAACTATGGCTACACCTTC. This chain connects TRBV6-1 to TRBJ1-2; 11 bases agree with TRBD1. The junction had 3 bases not matched to a gene; V was cut back by 6 bases and J by 0 bases. Germline CDR1 and CDR2: MNHNS and SASEGT. The CDR3 is made up of 15 amino acids.

This clone showed up just a few times. This chain connects TRBV29-1 to TRBJ1-1; D unresolved. The V gene's germline CDR1 is SQVTM and CDR2 ANQGSEA. The CDR3 has 13 amino acids. Trimming pared 4 bases from V and 1 base from J, leaving 10 bases between. The CDR3 DNA sequence: TGCAGCGTTGGGGTGACGGGGAACACTGAAGCTTTCTTT. Its translation is CSVGVTGNTEAFF.

The J gene is TRBJ2-5, the V gene TRBV6-5, with D unclear. Deletions cut 0 bases from V and 5 bases from J, with 7 bases between. The CDR3 loop spans 13 amino acids. Germline values: CDR1 MNHEY, CDR2 SVGAGI. The CDR3 spells CASSYSVTETQYF. Here the CDR3 DNA reads TGTGCCAGCAGTTACTCGGTTACGGAGACCCAGTACTTC.

The chain links TRBV23-1 to TRBJ1-5, with D maybe TRBD1 (6 bases). TRBV23-1 is an open reading frame, and its role is uncertain. With 3 bases removed from V and 7 bases from J, the gap between germline ends came to 16 bases. CDR3 length: 15 amino acids. Written as DNA, the CDR3 is TGCGCCAGCAGTCATTCCGGGGGCTATGGCCAGCCCCAGCATTTT. Amino acids: CASSHSGGYGQPQHF.

A single count supports this clone. V gene TRBV7-9 combines with J gene TRBJ2-2; a weak D match, TRBD2 (7 bases). The ends were cut back, 5 bases at V and 3 bases at J, with 16 bases in the middle. CDR3 length: 16 amino acids. Germline V gives CDR1 SEHNR, CDR2 FQNEAQ (reference sequence). The CDR3 reads CASSGGTGGYTGELFF. Here the CDR3 DNA reads TGTGCCAGCAGCGGGGGCACGGGGGGATACACCGGGGAGCTGTTTTTT. The full variable domain, its missing parts supplied by reference TRBV7-9 and TRBJ2-2, is DTGVSQNPRHKITKRGQNVTFRCDPISEHNRLYWYRQTLGQGPEFLTYFQNEAQLEKSRLLSDRFSAERPKGSFSTLEIQRTEQGDSAMYLCASSGGTGGYTGELFFGEGSRLTVL.